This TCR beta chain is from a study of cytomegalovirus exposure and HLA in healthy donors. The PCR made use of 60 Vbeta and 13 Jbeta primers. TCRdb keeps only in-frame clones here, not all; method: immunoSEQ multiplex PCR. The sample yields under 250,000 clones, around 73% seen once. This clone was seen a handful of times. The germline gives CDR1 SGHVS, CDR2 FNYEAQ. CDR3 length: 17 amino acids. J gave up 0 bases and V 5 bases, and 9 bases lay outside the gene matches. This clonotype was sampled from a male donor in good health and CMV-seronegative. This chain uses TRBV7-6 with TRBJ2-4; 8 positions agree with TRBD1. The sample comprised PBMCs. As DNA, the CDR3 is TGTGCCAGCAGCCCAAAAGGGACAGGTTTAGCCAAAAACATTCAGTACTTC. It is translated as CASSPKGTGLAKNIQYF.